The present TCR beta chain was sequenced within a study of beta chain features in type 1 diabetes. Study-level background: Patients and healthy donors were similar in age, gender and cell yields.

V lost 0 bases and J lost 1, with 8 bases in between. There are 14 residues in the CDR3. The germline CDR1 and CDR2 sequences are SGHRS and YFSETQ. Overall study findings and caveats: Among patients with Type 1 diabetes, TCRB CDR3s were moderately but significantly shorter in every one of the four CD4+ subsets. TCRB repertoires of naive, central memory and Treg cells appeared more similar among patients than among healthy donors.

Points on this clone: Its antigen remains unknown.

What was sequenced were expressed TCRB transcripts, since all of the isolated RNA had been reverse transcribed. Samples of naive, central memory and regulatory T cells yielded a mean of about 3.6 million reads. Assay used: immunoSEQ multiplex PCR; TCRdb lists only in-frame clones, some missing. The sample consists of under 850,000 clones, around 15% of them appearing once. The sample was naive CD4+ T cells from blood. The chain links TRBV5-1 to TRBJ2-7; maybe TRBD2 (6 bases). The clonotype comes from a young man with type 1 diabetes. The CDR3 DNA sequence: TGCGCCAGCAGCTTGGTGGAGGGGTCCTACGAGCAGTACTTC. This sequence encodes CASSLVEGSYEQYF. The variable domain in full, completed from reference TRBV5-1 and TRBJ2-7, reads KAGVTQTPRYLIKTRGQQVTLSCSPISGHRSVSWYQQTPGQGLQFLFEYFSETQRNKGNFPGRFSGRQFSNSRSEMNVSTLELGDSALYLCASSLVEGSYEQYFGPGTRLTVT.